One and the same sample provided the 18 T cell receptor beta chains below, sequenced in a study of neurological immune-mediated disorders. TCRdb reanalysed the 5' RACE reads using MiXCR and keeps one entry per CDR3 protein. The sample holds some 61,000 distinct CDR3 sequences, around 4.2% seen once. The sample comprised PBMCs. Source of these receptors: a man younger than 40 with multiple sclerosis.

The sample holds many counts of this clonotype. CDR3 sequence reads: CATTPFGLAVNTEAFF. Here the CDR3 DNA reads TGTGCCACCACACCTTTCGGACTGGCAGTGAACACTGAAGCTTTCTTT. This sequence joins TRBV7-3 and TRBJ1-1; D remains unclear. V shed 10 bases and J shed 0 bases, with 21 bases lying between them. This CDR3 is built from 16 residues. Germline lookup yields CDR1 SGHTA and CDR2 FQGTGA.

There are many counts of this clonotype. This chain connects TRBV5-1 to TRBJ1-1; weak D call: TRBD1 (6 bases). CDR1 is SGHRS, CDR2 YFSETQ, per germline. This CDR3 region has 13 residues. Trimming pared 5 bases from V and 4 bases from J, leaving 12 bases between. CDR3 residues: CASRRDTSTEAFF. As DNA, the CDR3 is TGCGCCAGCAGACGGGACACCTCCACTGAAGCTTTCTTT. The variable domain in full, completed from reference TRBV5-1 and TRBJ1-1, reads KAGVTQTPRYLIKTRGQQVTLSCSPISGHRSVSWYQQTPGQGLQFLFEYFSETQRNKGNFPGRFSGRQFSNSRSEMNVSTLELGDSALYLCASRRDTSTEAFFGQGTRLTVV.

In nucleotides, the CDR3 is TGCAGTGCCAGGACGGCCTACGAGCAGTACTTC. Its protein product is CSARTAYEQYF. V usage is TRBV20-1 and J usage is TRBJ2-7; D remains ambiguous. V lost 6 bases and J 2 bases, leaving 8 bases between the germline ends. This CDR3 is built from 11 residues. Looked up from germline, CDR1 is DFQATT and CDR2 is SNEGSKA (reference sequence).

There are a few counts of this clonotype. An end of the junction does not agree with germline; a read error may underlie this. The V call is TRBV20-1, the J call TRBJ1-5; 10 nucleotides line up with TRBD1. Per germline, CDR1 DFQATT and CDR2 SNEGSKA (reference sequence). The CDR3 extends over 14 amino acids. CDR3 sequence: CSASSTGGNQPQNF. CDR3 in DNA: TGCAGTGCTAGTTCGACAGGGGGCAATCAGCCCCAGAATTTT.

This clonotype was detected a few times. The chain joins TRBV5-5 to TRBJ2-6; 7 nucleotides agree with TRBD1. Trimming cost V 4 bases and J 1 base; bases outside gene matches: 2. Germline V gene data show CDR1 as SGHKS and CDR2 as YYEKEE (reference sequence). The CDR3 sequence is 15 residues long. CDR3 amino acids: CASSPGQSGANVLTF. The DNA of the CDR3 is TGTGCCAGCAGCCCGGGACAGTCTGGGGCCAACGTCCTGACTTTC.

This clonotype came up many times. This sequence joins TRBV25-1 and TRBJ1-2, with TRBD1 as a possible D gene (6 bases). The germline V gene has CDR1 MGHDK and CDR2 SYGVNS. The CDR3 loop spans 15 amino acids. Trimming removed 3 bases at V and 4 bases at J, with 15 bases between. The CDR3 region is CASSDGGGAGYGYTF. In DNA form, the CDR3 reads TGTGCCAGCAGTGATGGGGGGGGCGCGGGCTATGGCTACACCTTC.

This clonotype was counted many times. The chain joins TRBV7-9 to TRBJ2-5; D unclear. The V and J ends lost 2 bases and 5 bases respectively, with 3 bases between them. CDR1 SEHNR and CDR2 FQNEAQ come from the germline V gene (reference sequence). This CDR3 is built from 11 residues. CDR3 nucleotides: TGTGCCAGCAGCTTATGGGAGACCCAGTACTTC. Translated, it gives CASSLWETQYF.

This clonotype was recorded at least ten times. This chain joins TRBV7-2 and TRBJ2-1, with 8 positions matching TRBD2. The ends lost 4 bases at V and 2 bases at J; junction bases unmatched: 4. CDR1 is SGHTA and CDR2 is FQGNSA in the germline V gene. The CDR3 is made up of 15 amino acids. The CDR3: CASSWLAGTYNEQFF. The CDR3 DNA follows: TGTGCCAGCAGCTGGTTAGCGGGGACCTACAATGAGCAGTTCTTC.

The chain employs TRBV24-1 and TRBJ2-1; TRBD2 agrees at 14 bases. CDR1 is KGHDR, CDR2 SFDVKD, per germline. V was clipped by 9 bases and J by 8 bases; unmatched bases: 5. CDR3 length equals 14 residues. DNA for the CDR3: TGTGCCACCGGGACTAGCGGGGGCGCGGATGAGCAGTTCTTC. Its protein is CATGTSGGADEQFF.

In its sample, this clonotype was seen many times. The chain couples TRBV9 to TRBJ2-5; TRBD2 agrees at 9 bases. Losses at the gene ends were 3 bases for V and 5 bases for J; bases not matched to a gene: 8. Germline CDR1 reads SGDLS; CDR2 reads YYNGEE. The CDR3 is made up of 15 amino acids. CDR3 in amino acids: CASSGRSSGVETQYF. The DNA of the CDR3 is TGTGCCAGCAGCGGGCGGTCTAGCGGGGTTGAGACCCAGTACTTC.

As concerns this clonotype: Since a much larger clone is just one base distant, this may be a read error. The chain employs TRBV7-3 and TRBJ1-5; 9 bases line up with TRBD1. The CDR3 has 15 residues. The ends lost 5 bases at V and 4 bases at J; junction bases unmatched: 6. Germline-derived CDR1 and CDR2 are SGHTA and FQGTGA. As DNA, the CDR3 is TGTGCCAGCAGCGCGGGGACAGGGAGTAATCAGCCCCAGCATTTT. Residues: CASSAGTGSNQPQHF.

This clonotype was seen many times. The chain carries TRBV5-6 and TRBJ2-4, with D possibly being TRBD1 (6 bases). The CDR3 sequence is 16 residues long. Trimming took off 2 bases at V and 1 base at J, with 13 bases between the two ends. Per the germline V gene, CDR1 is SGHDT and CDR2 is YYEEEE. Here the CDR3 DNA reads TGTGCCAGCAGCTTTATGGGGGCTGTGGCCAAAAACATTCAGTACTTC. Encoded protein: CASSFMGAVAKNIQYF.

This clonotype was recorded at least ten times. The CDR3 reads CASSPTSVYGYTF. CDR3 in DNA: TGTGCCAGCAGCCCGACGAGCGTCTATGGCTACACCTTC. The chain carries TRBV7-2 and TRBJ1-2; D uncertain. Germline-derived CDR1 and CDR2 are SGHTA and FQGNSA. CDR3 size: 13 residues. V lost 5 bases and J lost 4, with 11 bases in between. The entire variable domain, with the rest obtained from reference TRBV7-2 and TRBJ1-2, is as follows: GAGVSQSPSNKVTEKGKDVELRCDPISGHTALYWYRQSLGQGLEFLIYFQGNSAPDKSGLPSDRFSAERTGGSVSTLTIQRTQQEDSAVYLCASSPTSVYGYTFGSGTRLTVV.

This clonotype was counted ten times or more. The chain employs TRBV11-2 and TRBJ2-7; D ambiguous. With 0 bases removed from V and 0 bases from J, the gap between germline ends came to 9 bases. CDR1 and CDR2 from the germline V gene are SGHAT and FQNNGV. CDR3 length: 15 amino acids. CDR3 region: CASSLDMGSSYEQYF. The DNA for the CDR3 is TGTGCCAGCAGCTTAGACATGGGAAGCTCCTACGAGCAGTACTTC.

This clonotype was picked up many times. CDR3 bases: TGCAGTGCCGCCCTTAGCGGACAACCAGGGGAGCAGTACTTC. Translation: CSAALSGQPGEQYF. V and J are TRBV20-1 and TRBJ2-7; D perhaps matches TRBD2 (6 bases). Trimming took 6 bases from V and 7 from J, leaving 22 bases between them. The CDR3 loop spans 14 amino acids. Per germline, CDR1 DFQATT and CDR2 SNEGSKA (reference sequence).

This clonotype was recorded at least ten times. The chain joins TRBV5-1 to TRBJ1-1; 7 nucleotides align to TRBD1. There are 14 residues in the CDR3. V lost 4 bases to trimming and J lost 1 base; unmatched junction nucleotides: 4. Germline values: CDR1 SGHRS, CDR2 YFSETQ. The CDR3 here is CASSPRTGNTEAFF. CDR3 bases: TGCGCCAGCAGCCCCCGGACAGGGAACACTGAAGCTTTCTTT. Full variable domain (rest looked up from reference TRBV5-1 and TRBJ1-1): KAGVTQTPRYLIKTRGQQVTLSCSPISGHRSVSWYQQTPGQGLQFLFEYFSETQRNKGNFPGRFSGRQFSNSRSEMNVSTLELGDSALYLCASSPRTGNTEAFFGQGTRLTVV.

This clonotype was observed many times. The genes are TRBV6-2 or TRBV6-3 and TRBJ2-2; TRBD2 agrees at 7 bases. CDR1 and CDR2 from the germline V gene are MNHEY and SVGEGT. This CDR3 contains 19 residues. After removal of 3 bases from V and 0 bases from J, the junction contained 13 bases not matched to a gene. The CDR3 reads CASSYLPSGANANTGELFF. In DNA, the CDR3 is TGTGCCAGCAGTTATCTTCCCAGCGGGGCAAACGCGAACACCGGGGAGCTGTTTTTT.

This clonotype was counted many times. The chain combines TRBV27 with TRBJ1-2, with 10 bases that match TRBD1. CDR1 is MNHEY and CDR2 is SMNVEV in the germline V gene (reference sequence). Losses at the gene ends were 4 bases for V and 7 bases for J; bases not matched to a gene: 6. The CDR3 spans 14 residues. The DNA for the CDR3 is TGTGCCAGCAGTTCCTCCGACAGGGGGCCTGGCTACACCTTC. Its translation is CASSSSDRGPGYTF.